The next 9 T cell receptor beta chains were all read from a single sample in a study of CD8 T cells in ankylosing spondylitis. Study-wide results and limits: Seemingly distinctive of ankylosing spondylitis blood was a TCR beta motif formed by eight highly homologous variants.

No antigens are known for them. TCRdb re-called the 5' RACE reads with MiXCR, one entry per CDR3 protein. The table has about 450,000 distinct CDR3 sequences, roughly 26% seen once. Sequenced material: blood, either unsorted or a sorted T cell fraction (not recorded which). The receptors originated from a male donor with ankylosing spondylitis.

This clonotype was seen a handful of times. This chain uses TRBV5-1 with TRBJ1-3, with D unresolved. Trimming took 0 bases from V and 3 from J, leaving 7 bases between them. Germline CDR1 SGHRS, CDR2 YFSETQ. The CDR3 has 14 residues. As DNA, the CDR3 is TGCGCCAGCAGCTTGGGACGAAGTGGAAACACCATATATTTT. It is translated as CASSLGRSGNTIYF.

This chain links TRBV3-1 with TRBJ2-6; D possibly uses TRBD1 or TRBD2 (6 bases each). Germline V CDR1 and CDR2: LGHDT, YNNKEL (reference sequence). The ends were cut back, 4 bases at V and 0 bases at J, with 16 bases in the middle. This CDR3 contains 18 residues. CDR3 in DNA: TGTGCCAGCAGCCGACTAGGGACACGGATCTCTGGGGCCAACGTCCTGACTTTC. The encoded protein is CASSRLGTRISGANVLTF. Full variable domain (missing parts from reference TRBV3-1 and TRBJ2-6): DTAVSQTPKYLVTQMGNDKSIKCEQNLGHDTMYWYKQDSKKFLKIMFSYNNKELIINETVPNRFSPKSPDKAHLNLHINSLELGDSAVYFCASSRLGTRISGANVLTFGAGSRLTVL.

The gene calls are TRBV24-1 and TRBJ2-7; D is uncertain. Deletions cut 10 bases from V and 2 bases from J, with 11 bases between. The CDR3 extends over 12 amino acids. Germline CDR1 reads KGHDR; CDR2 reads SFDVKD. The CDR3 DNA follows: TGTGCCACTTACGATTTCGCCTACGAGCAGTACGTC. This codes for CATYDFAYEQYV.

This clonotype was seen only a few times. The chain joins TRBV5-1 to TRBJ2-3, with TRBD2 as a possible D gene (5 bases). Germline-derived CDR1 and CDR2 are SGHRS and YFSETQ. The CDR3 is 16 amino acids. The V and J ends lost 2 bases and 6 bases respectively, with 19 bases between them. The CDR3 nucleotides are TGCGCCAGCAGCTTTTCCCCTATAATGGGCGGGGATACGCAGTATTTT. Translated, it gives CASSFSPIMGGDTQYF.

The J gene is TRBJ2-2, the V gene TRBV7-2; 7 nucleotides line up with TRBD2. CDR3 length equals 12 residues. Germline loops: CDR1 SGHTA, CDR2 FQGNSA. With 6 bases clipped from V and 9 bases from J, the junction kept 4 bases outside the gene matches. In DNA form, the CDR3 reads TGTGCCAGCAGGCAGACTAGCTGGGAGCTGTTTTTT. Translating it yields CASRQTSWELFF.

This clonotype was recorded once. The chain uses TRBV3-1 and TRBJ2-1, with no clear D. V was pared by 0 bases and J by 10 bases, with 10 bases between. Germline V gene lookup returns CDR1 LGHDT and CDR2 YNNKEL (reference sequence). This CDR3 has 13 amino acids. The CDR3 coding sequence is TGTGCCAGCAGCCAAGATCGTGAGACCGAGCAGTTCTTC. Its protein is CASSQDRETEQFF.

This chain links TRBV4-2 with TRBJ1-3; D is undetermined. V was clipped by 0 bases and J by 0 bases, with 6 bases between them. The CDR3 covers 15 residues. CDR1 LGHNA and CDR2 YNFKEQ come from the germline V gene. CDR3 sequence: CASSQDGSSGNTIYF. The CDR3 bases are TGTGCCAGCAGCCAAGACGGGAGCTCTGGAAACACCATATATTTT.

This clonotype has more than one count but fewer than ten. The genes are TRBV12-3 or TRBV12-4 and TRBJ2-5; a weak D match, TRBD1 (6 bases). V lost 1 base and J lost 2, with 11 bases in between. The CDR3 has 15 residues. The DNA for the CDR3 is TGTGCCAGCAGTTTAGGTACAGGGCGGCAAGAGACCCAGTACTTC. Translating gives CASSLGTGRQETQYF.

The CDR3 DNA sequence: TGTGCCTGGAGTGCGGGACAGTATAATTCACCCCTCCACTTT. It encodes CAWSAGQYNSPLHF. The rearrangement links TRBV30 to TRBJ1-6; TRBD1 agrees at 7 bases. The CDR3 spans 14 residues. The J segment lost 4 bases and the V segment lost 1 base, leaving 1 base of the junction unmatched. The germline V gene has CDR1 GTSNPN and CDR2 SVGIG (reference sequence).